Listed below are T cell receptor beta chains from one sample, sequenced in a study of T cell repertoires in cytomegalovirus infection. TCRdb recomputed calls from the reads with MiXCR, one row per CDR3 protein. The sample has roughly 760,000 distinct CDR3 sequences; about a third are singletons. Sequencing input: PBMCs. These receptors were taken from a human donor in good health (CMV status not recorded). Some clones in this sample may be carry-over from other donors' samples. The CDR3 runs from the conserved cysteine through the conserved F or W. A D gene is named only where the DNA matches it firmly. Clone size appears in some rows only: once, few, many, or a class for an expanded clone.

J gene | V gene | D gene | clone size | CDR3 protein | CDR3 DNA
TRBJ2-5 | TRBV15 | . | . | CATSRPEGGDFQETQYF | TGTGCCACCAGCAGACCCGAAGGAGGGGACTTCCAAGAGACCCAGTACTTC
TRBJ2-7 | TRBV7-2 | . | many | CASSTTDFYRGLPYEQYF | TGTGCCAGCAGCACCACCGACTTTTATAGGGGTTTGCCCTACGAGCAGTACTTC
TRBJ2-3 | TRBV7-2 | . | many | CAWGTDTQYF | TGTGCCTGGGGAACGGATACGCAGTATTTT
TRBJ2-1 | TRBV2 | . | . | CASRYSYNEQFF | TGTGCCAGCAGATACTCGTACAATGAGCAGTTCTTC
TRBJ1-2 | TRBV10-1 | TRBD1 | . | CASSRRDSEDIYGYTF | TGCGCCAGCAGTCGAAGGGACAGCGAAGATATCTATGGCTACACCTTC
TRBJ1-1 | TRBV19 | . | few | CASSIVHREATEAFF | TGTGCCAGTAGTATAGTCCACAGGGAGGCCACTGAAGCTTTCTTT
TRBJ1-3 | TRBV12-3/TRBV12-4 | . | few | CASSFFPGTSGNTIYF | TGTGCCAGCAGTTTTTTCCCGGGGACCTCTGGAAACACCATATATTTT
TRBJ2-1 | TRBV4-1 | TRBD1 | . | CASSHEFEKDRVGSEQFF | TGCGCCAGCAGCCATGAATTCGAAAAGGACAGGGTAGGAAGTGAGCAGTTCTTC
TRBJ1-1 | TRBV6-5 | . | few | CASFGAWGDTEAFF | TGTGCCAGCTTCGGGGCGTGGGGAGACACTGAAGCTTTCTTT
TRBJ2-5 | TRBV24-1 | TRBD2 | few | CATSDGAGQETQYF | TGTGCCACCAGTGATGGAGCGGGGCAAGAGACCCAGTACTTC